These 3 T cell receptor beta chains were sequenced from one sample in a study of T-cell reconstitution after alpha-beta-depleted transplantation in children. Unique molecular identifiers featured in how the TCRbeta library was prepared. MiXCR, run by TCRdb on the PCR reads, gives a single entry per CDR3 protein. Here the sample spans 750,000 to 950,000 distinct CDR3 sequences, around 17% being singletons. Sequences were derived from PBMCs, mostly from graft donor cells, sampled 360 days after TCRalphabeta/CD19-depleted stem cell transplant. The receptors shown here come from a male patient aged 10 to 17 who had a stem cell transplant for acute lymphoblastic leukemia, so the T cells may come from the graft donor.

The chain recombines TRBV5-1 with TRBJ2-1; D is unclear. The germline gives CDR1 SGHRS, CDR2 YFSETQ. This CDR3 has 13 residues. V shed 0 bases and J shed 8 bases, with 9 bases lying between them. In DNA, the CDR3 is TGCGCCAGCAGCTTGGAGGCTAGTGATGAGCAGTTCTTC. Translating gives CASSLEASDEQFF.

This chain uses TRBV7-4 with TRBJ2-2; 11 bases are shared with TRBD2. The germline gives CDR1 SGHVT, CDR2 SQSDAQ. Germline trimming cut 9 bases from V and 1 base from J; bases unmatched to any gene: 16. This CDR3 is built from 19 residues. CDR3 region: CARGPRMASGRRNTGELFF. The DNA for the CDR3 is TGTGCCAGGGGCCCCCGAATGGCTAGCGGGAGGAGGAACACCGGGGAGCTGTTTTTT.

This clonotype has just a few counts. CDR3 sequence reads: CAISESNRFGQHEQYF. The CDR3 coding sequence is TGTGCCATCAGTGAGTCGAATCGATTCGGACAGCACGAGCAGTACTTC. The chain is built from TRBV10-3 and TRBJ2-7; a weak D match, TRBD1 (6 bases). V lost 0 bases to trimming and J lost 5 bases, with 17 bases between them. The CDR3 spans 16 residues. Germline CDR1 ENHRY, CDR2 SYGVKD.